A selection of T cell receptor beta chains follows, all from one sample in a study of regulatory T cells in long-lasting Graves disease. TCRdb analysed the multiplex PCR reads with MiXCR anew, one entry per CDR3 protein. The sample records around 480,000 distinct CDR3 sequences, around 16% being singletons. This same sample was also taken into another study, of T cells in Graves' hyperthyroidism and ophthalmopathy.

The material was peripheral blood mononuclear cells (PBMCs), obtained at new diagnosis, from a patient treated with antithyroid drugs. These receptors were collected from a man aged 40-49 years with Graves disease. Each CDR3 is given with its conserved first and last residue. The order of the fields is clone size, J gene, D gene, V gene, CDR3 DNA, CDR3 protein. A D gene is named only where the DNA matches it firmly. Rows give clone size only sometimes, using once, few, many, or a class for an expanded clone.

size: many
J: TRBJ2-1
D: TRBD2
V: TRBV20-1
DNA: TGCAGTGCTAGAGGTACTAGCGGTCCTTACAATGAGCAGTTCTTC
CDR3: CSARGTSGPYNEQFF

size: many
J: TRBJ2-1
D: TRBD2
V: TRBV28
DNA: TGTGCCAGCAGTTCCCCGGGGAGCGGGGATGAGCAGTTCTTC
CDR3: CASSSPGSGDEQFF

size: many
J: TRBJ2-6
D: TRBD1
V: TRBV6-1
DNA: TGTGCCAGCAGTCTTAATGGGGGCAGGGGGAACTCTGGGGCCAACGTCCTGACTTTC
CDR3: CASSLNGGRGNSGANVLTF

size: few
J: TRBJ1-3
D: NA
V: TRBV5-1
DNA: TGCGCCAGCAGCTTGACAGGGACTGGAAACACCATATATTTT
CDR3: CASSLTGTGNTIYF

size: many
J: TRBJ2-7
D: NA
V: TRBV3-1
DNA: TGTGCCAGCAGCGGACTGTTGGGGTCCTACGAGCAGTACTTC
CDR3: CASSGLLGSYEQYF

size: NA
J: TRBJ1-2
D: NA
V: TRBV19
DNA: TGTGCCAGTAGTATGAGTTACTATGGCTACACCTTC
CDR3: CASSMSYYGYTF

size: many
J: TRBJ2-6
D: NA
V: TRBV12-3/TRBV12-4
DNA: TGTGCCAGCAGCCCCCGAAGGGCCAACGTCCTGACTTTC
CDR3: CASSPRRANVLTF

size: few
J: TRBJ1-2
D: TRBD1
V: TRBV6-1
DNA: TGTGCCAGCGCCGTCGACAGGGCTAACTATGGCTACACCTTC
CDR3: CASAVDRANYGYTF

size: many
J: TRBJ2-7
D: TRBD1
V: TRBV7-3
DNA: TGTGCCAGCAGCTTTTCCGGGACAGGTGGGGAGCAGTACTTC
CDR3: CASSFSGTGGEQYF

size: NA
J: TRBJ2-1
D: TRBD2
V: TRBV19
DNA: TGTGCCAGTAGTATAGATCCAGCGGGACTAAATGAGCAGTTCTTC
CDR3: CASSIDPAGLNEQFF

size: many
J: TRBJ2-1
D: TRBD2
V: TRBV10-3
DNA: TGTGCCATCATCCCCGGGACTAGCGGGAGGCCTGAGCAGTTCTTC
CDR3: CAIIPGTSGRPEQFF

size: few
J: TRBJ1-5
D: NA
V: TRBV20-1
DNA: TGCAGTGCTAGAGATAAGCTGAGACAGCCCCAGCATTTT
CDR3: CSARDKLRQPQHF

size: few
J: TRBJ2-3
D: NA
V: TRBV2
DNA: TGTGCCAGCAGATCCAGAACTAGCACAGATACGCAGTATTTT
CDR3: CASRSRTSTDTQYF

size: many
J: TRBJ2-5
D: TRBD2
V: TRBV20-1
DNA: TGCAGTGCTAGGGATAGCGGGAGAGAGACCCAGTACTTC
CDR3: CSARDSGRETQYF

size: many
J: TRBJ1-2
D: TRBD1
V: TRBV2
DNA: TGTGCCAGCAGTCAGGACAGGGTCGCCGGCTACACCTTC
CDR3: CASSQDRVAGYTF

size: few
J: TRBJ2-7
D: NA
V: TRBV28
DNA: TGTGCCAGCAGTCCGATGGGGCCGAATTACGAGCAGTACTTC
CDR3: CASSPMGPNYEQYF

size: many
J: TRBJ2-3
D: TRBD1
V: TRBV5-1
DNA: TGCGCCAGCAGCTTGGGGGACAGGGGGCTGGATACGCAGTATTTT
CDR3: CASSLGDRGLDTQYF

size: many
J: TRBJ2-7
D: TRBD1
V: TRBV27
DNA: TGTGCCAGCAGTGCCGGGACAGGGTATACCTACGAGCAGTACTTC
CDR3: CASSAGTGYTYEQYF

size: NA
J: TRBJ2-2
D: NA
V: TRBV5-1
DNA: TGCGCCAGCAGCTTGGGCCGGCTCTCCGCCGGGGAGCTGCTTTTT
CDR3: CASSLGRLSAGELLF

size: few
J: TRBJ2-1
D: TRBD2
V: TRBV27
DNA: TGTGCCAGCAGTCACTCGGCGGGAGGGTTTGAGCAGTTCTTC
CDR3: CASSHSAGGFEQFF

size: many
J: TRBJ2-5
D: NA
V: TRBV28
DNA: TGTGCCAGCAGTTCCCTCTTGGGCGCAGAGACCCAGTACTTC
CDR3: CASSSLLGAETQYF

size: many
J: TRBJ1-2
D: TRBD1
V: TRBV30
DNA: TGTGCCTGGACGACAGGGGATGGCTACACCTTC
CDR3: CAWTTGDGYTF

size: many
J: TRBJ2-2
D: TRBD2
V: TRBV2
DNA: TGTGCCAGCAGTGGGAACCTAGCGGGATGGGACGCCGGGGAGCTGTTTTTT
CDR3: CASSGNLAGWDAGELFF

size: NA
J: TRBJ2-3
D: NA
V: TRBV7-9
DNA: TGTGCCAGCAGGAGAGTAGCGGACATAGGAGATACGCAGTATTTT
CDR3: CASRRVADIGDTQYF

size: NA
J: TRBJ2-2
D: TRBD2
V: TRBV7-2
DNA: TGTGCCAGCAGCAGGAGACTAGCGAGAAACACCGGGGAGCTGTTTTTT
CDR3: CASSRRLARNTGELFF

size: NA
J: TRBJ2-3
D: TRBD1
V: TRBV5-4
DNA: TGTGCCGGATCCGGGACAGGATCTACAGATACGCAGTATTTT
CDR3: CAGSGTGSTDTQYF

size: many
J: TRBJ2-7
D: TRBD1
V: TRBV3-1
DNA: TGTGCCAGCAGCCCATACACAGGGGGGAACACCTACGAGCAGTACTTC
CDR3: CASSPYTGGNTYEQYF

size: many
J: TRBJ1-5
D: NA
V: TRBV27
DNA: TGTGCCAGCAGTCGCAGGACAGAAAATCAGCCCCAGCATTTT
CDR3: CASSRRTENQPQHF

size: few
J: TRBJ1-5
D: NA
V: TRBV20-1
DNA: TGCAGTGCTACCTTTCCCGTCATTGGACTAGGACGGTATAGCAATCAGCCCCAGCATTTT
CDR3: CSATFPVIGLGRYSNQPQHF

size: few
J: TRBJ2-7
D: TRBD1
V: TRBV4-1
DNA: TGCGCCAGCAGCCAAGAACGGGACAGGGACTACGAGCAGTACTTC
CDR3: CASSQERDRDYEQYF

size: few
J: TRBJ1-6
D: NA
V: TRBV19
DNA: TGTGCCAGTAGTATCGCGGGGAATTCACCCCTCCACTTT
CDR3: CASSIAGNSPLHF

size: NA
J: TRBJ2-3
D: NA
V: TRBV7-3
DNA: TGTGCCAGCAGCTCCAACGCCCCCGGGGATACGCAGTATTTT
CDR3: CASSSNAPGDTQYF

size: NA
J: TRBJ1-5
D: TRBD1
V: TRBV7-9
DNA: TGTGCCAGCAGCCGTGCCCAGGGGGGTCAGCCCCAGCATTTT
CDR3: CASSRAQGGQPQHF

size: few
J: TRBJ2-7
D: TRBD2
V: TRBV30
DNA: TGTGCCTGGAGCCCTGGGACTAGCGGGAGGAACTTCTACGAGCAGTACTTC
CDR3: CAWSPGTSGRNFYEQYF

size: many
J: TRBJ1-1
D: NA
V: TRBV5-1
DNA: TGCGCCAGCAGCTCCGGGACTCCTGAAGCTTTCTTT
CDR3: CASSSGTPEAFF

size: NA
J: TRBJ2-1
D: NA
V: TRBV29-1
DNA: TGCAGCGTTGAATTTGGTGGGAGCGATGAGCAGTTCTTC
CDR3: CSVEFGGSDEQFF

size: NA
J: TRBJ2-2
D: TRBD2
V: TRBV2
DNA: TGTGCCAGCATGAGCGGGAGTGGGGCCGGGGAGCTGTTTTTT
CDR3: CASMSGSGAGELFF

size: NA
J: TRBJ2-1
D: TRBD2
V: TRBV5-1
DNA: TGCGCCAGCAGCCCAACTCTAGCGGGAGCGGGCAATGAGCAGTTCTTC
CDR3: CASSPTLAGAGNEQFF

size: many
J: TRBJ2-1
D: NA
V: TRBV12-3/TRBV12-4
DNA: TGTGCCAGCACCTATGGACAGAACAATGAGCAGTTCTTC
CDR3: CASTYGQNNEQFF

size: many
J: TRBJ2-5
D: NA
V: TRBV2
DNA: TGTGCCAGCAGTCCACCCCCCGGGAAGAACCAAGAGACCCAGTACTTC
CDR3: CASSPPPGKNQETQYF

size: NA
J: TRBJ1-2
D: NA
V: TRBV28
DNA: TGTGCCAGCAGTTTTAGGGAGAACTATGGCTACACCTTC
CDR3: CASSFRENYGYTF

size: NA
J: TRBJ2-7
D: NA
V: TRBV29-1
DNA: TGCAGCGTTGAATCGCAGGGAAGCTCCTACGAGCAGTACTTC
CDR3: CSVESQGSSYEQYF

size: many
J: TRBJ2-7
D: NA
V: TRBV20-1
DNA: TGCAGTGCTAGAGATGTGCAGGGGCAGGTTCGTGAGCAGTACTTC
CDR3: CSARDVQGQVREQYF

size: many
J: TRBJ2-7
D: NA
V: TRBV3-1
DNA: TGTGCCAGCAGCCAGATTGGCCAGCAGTACTTC
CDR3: CASSQIGQQYF

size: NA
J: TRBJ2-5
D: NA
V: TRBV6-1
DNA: TGTGCCAGTCAAGGGGTGGCTGAGACCCAGTACTTC
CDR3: CASQGVAETQYF

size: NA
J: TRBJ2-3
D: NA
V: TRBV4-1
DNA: TGCGCCAGCAGCCAAGGGGACACTCCAGATACGCAGTATTTT
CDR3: CASSQGDTPDTQYF

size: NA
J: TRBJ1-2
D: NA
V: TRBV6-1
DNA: TGTGCCAGCGCCCTCGGGGGCTACTATGGCTACACCTTC
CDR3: CASALGGYYGYTF

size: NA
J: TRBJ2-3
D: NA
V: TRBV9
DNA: TGTGCCAGCAGCCATGGAGGGCCAGATACGCAGTATTTT
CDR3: CASSHGGPDTQYF

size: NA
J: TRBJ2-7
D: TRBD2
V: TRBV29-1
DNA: TGCAGCGTTCAGGGACTAGCGGTTTACGAGCAGTACTTC
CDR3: CSVQGLAVYEQYF

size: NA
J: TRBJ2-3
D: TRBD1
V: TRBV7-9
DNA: TGTGCCAGCAGCCCGGGACAGGGGAGGATAACAGATACGCAGTATTTT
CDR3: CASSPGQGRITDTQYF

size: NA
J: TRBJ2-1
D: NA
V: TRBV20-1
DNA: TGCAGTGCTAGAGGGACAGATTACAATGAGCAGTTCTTC
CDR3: CSARGTDYNEQFF

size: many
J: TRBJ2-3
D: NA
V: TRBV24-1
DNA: TGTGCCACCAGTACCCCTGGTGTGGATCTAGGCACAGATACGCAGTATTTT
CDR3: CATSTPGVDLGTDTQYF

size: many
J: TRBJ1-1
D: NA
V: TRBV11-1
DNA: TGTGCCAGCAGCCTTACCCGAGGGGGGATTGAAGCTTTCTTT
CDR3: CASSLTRGGIEAFF

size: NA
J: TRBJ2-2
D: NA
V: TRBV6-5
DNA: TGTGCCAGCAGTTACGAGGGCCGGAACACCGGGGAGCTGTTTTTT
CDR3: CASSYEGRNTGELFF

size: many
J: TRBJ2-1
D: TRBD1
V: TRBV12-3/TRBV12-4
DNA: TGTGCCAGCAGTTTAGTTTTGGGGGGTGGACAGGGGGCATACAATGAGCAGTTCTTC
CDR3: CASSLVLGGGQGAYNEQFF

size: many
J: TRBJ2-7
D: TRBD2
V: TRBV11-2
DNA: TGTGCCAGCAGCTTAAGTCGAGGGGGACTAGCGGGACCCTACGAGCAGTACTTC
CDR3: CASSLSRGGLAGPYEQYF

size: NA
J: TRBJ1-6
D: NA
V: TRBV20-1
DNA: TGCAGTGCCCTGCTTGGTACACCCCTCCACTTT
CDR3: CSALLGTPLHF

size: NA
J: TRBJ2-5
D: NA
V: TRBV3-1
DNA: TGTGCCAGCAGCCCCAAAGCGGGCGTGATAAAAGAGACCCAGTACTTC
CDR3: CASSPKAGVIKETQYF

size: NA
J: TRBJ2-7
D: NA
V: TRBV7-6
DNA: TGTGCCAGCAGCTTGATACAAGCAGAAGCTGACGGCCCAGTTTACGAGCAGTACTTC
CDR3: CASSLIQAEADGPVYEQYF

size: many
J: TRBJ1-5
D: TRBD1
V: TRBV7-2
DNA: TGTGCCAGCAGTCGTGAGACAGGGGAAACCCAGCATTTT
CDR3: CASSRETGETQHF